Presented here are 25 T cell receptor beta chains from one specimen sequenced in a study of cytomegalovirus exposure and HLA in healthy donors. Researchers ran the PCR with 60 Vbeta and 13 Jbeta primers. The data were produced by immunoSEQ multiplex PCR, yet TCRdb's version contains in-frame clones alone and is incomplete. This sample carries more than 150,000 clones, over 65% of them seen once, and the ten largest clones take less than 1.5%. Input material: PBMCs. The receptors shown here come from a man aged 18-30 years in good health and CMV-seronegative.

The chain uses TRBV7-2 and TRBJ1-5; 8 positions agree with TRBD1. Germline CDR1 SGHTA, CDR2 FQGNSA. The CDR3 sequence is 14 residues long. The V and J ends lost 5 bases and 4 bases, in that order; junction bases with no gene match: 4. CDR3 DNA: TGTGCCAGCAGCAAGGGACAGGTAAATCAGCCCCAGCATTTT. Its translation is CASSKGQVNQPQHF.

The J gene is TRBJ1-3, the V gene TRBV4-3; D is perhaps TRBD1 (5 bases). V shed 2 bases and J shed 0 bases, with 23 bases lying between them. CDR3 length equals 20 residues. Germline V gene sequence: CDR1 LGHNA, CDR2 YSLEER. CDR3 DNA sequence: TGCGCCAGCAGCCAATTCACAACCCGACAGACAACACACTCTGGAAACACCATATATTTT. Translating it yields CASSQFTTRQTTHSGNTIYF.

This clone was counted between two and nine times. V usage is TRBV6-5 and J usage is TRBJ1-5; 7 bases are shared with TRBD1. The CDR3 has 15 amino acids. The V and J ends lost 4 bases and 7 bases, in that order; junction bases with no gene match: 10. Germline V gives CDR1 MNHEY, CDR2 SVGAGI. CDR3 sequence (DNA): TGTGCCAGCAGTTTGAGGCAGGGGGTGAGGCAGCCCCAGCATTTT. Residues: CASSLRQGVRQPQHF.

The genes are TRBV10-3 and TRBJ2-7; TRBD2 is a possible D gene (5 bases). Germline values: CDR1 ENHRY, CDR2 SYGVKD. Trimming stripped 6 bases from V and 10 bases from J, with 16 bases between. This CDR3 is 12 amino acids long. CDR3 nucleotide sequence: TGTGCCATCAGCTCTTCGGGAACAACCCAGTACTTC. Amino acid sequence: CAISSSGTTQYF.

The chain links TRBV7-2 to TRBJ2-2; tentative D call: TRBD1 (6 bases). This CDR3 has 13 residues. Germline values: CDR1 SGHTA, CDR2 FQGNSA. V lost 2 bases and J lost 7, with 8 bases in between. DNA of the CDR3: TGTGCCAGCAGCTTAAAGGGGGTCGGGGAGCTGTTTTTT. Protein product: CASSLKGVGELFF.

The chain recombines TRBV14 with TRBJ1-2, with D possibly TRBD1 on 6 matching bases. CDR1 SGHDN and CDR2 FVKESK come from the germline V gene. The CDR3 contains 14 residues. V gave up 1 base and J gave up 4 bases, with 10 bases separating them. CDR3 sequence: CASSQADSFYGYTF. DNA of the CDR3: TGTGCCAGCAGCCAAGCGGACAGCTTCTATGGCTACACCTTC.

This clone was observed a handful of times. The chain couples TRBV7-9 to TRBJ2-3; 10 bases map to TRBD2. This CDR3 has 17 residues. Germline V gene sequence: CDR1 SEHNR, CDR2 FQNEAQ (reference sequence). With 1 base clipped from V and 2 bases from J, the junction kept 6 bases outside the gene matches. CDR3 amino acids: CASSLGTAGGPTDTQYF. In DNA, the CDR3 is TGTGCCAGCAGCTTAGGGACAGCGGGGGGGCCCACAGATACGCAGTATTTT. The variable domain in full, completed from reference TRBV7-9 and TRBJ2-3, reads DTGVSQNPRHKITKRGQNVTFRCDPISEHNRLYWYRQTLGQGPEFLTYFQNEAQLEKSRLLSDRFSAERPKGSFSTLEIQRTEQGDSAMYLCASSLGTAGGPTDTQYFGPGTRLTVL.

Here the CDR3 reads CASSLDSGGGTEAFF. The CDR3 DNA reads as TGTGCCAGCAGCTTAGATTCGGGGGGCGGCACTGAAGCTTTCTTT. V usage is TRBV7-2 and J usage is TRBJ1-1, with D perhaps TRBD1 (6 bases). Germline V gene sequence: CDR1 SGHTA, CDR2 FQGNSA. The CDR3 covers 15 residues. V was cut by 1 base and J by 4 bases, with 13 bases left in between.

The CDR3 here is CASSLRYGQLEPQHF. Here the CDR3 DNA reads TGTGCCAGCAGTTTACGGTATGGACAGCTTGAGCCCCAGCATTTT. The V gene is TRBV28, the J gene TRBJ1-5, with a weak D call TRBD1 (6 bases). The V gene's germline CDR1 is MDHEN and CDR2 SYDVKM. The ends were cut back, 2 bases at V and 8 bases at J, with 16 bases in the middle. The CDR3 has 15 amino acids.

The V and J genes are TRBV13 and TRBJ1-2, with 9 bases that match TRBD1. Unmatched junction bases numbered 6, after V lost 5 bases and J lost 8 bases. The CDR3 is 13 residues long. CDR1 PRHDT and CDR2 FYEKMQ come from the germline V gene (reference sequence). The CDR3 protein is CASSTGQGHGYTF. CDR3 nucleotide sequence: TGTGCCAGCAGCACGGGACAGGGACACGGCTACACCTTC.

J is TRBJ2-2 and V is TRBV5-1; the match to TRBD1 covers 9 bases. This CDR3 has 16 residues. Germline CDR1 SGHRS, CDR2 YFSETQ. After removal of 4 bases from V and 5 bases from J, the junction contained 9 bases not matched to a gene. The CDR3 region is CASSVEGQGRTGELFF. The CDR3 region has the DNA TGCGCCAGCAGCGTCGAGGGACAGGGAAGGACCGGGGAGCTGTTTTTT.

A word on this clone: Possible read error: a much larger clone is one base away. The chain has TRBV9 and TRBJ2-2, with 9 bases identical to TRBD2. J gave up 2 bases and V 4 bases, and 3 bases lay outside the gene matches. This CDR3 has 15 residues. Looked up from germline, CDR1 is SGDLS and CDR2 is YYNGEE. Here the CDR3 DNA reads TGTGCCAGCAGCCGTCTAGCGGGAAACACCGGGGAGCTGTTTTTT. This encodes CASSRLAGNTGELFF. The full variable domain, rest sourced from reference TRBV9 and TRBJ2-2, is DSGVTQTPKHLITATGQRVTLRCSPRSGDLSVYWYQQSLDQGLQFLIQYYNGEERAKGNILERFSAQQFPDLHSELNLSSLELGDSALYFCASSRLAGNTGELFFGEGSRLTVL.

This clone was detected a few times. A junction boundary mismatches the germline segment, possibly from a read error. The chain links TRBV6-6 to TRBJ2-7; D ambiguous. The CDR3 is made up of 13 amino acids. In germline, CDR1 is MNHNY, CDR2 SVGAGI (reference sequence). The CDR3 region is CASGYKSSYEQYF. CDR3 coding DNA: TGTGCCAGCGGTTACAAGAGCTCCTACGAGCAGTACTTC.

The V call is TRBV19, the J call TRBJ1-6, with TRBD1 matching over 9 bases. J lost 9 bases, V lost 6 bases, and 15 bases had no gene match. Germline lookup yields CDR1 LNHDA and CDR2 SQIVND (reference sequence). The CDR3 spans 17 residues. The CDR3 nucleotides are TGTGCCAGTAGCATACCTTTGGACAGGGGAATCGTTTCACCCCTCCACTTT. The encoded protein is CASSIPLDRGIVSPLHF. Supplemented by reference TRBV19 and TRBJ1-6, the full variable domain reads DGGITQSPKYLFRKEGQNVTLSCEQNLNHDAMYWYRQDPGQGLRLIYYSQIVNDFQKGDIAEGYSVSREKKESFPLTVTSAQKNPTAFYLCASSIPLDRGIVSPLHFGNGTRLTVT.

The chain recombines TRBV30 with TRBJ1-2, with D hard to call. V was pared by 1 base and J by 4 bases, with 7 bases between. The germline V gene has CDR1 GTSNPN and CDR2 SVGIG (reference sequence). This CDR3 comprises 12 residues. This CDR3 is CAWSGGTYGYTF. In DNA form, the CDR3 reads TGTGCCTGGAGTGGCGGCACCTATGGCTACACCTTC.

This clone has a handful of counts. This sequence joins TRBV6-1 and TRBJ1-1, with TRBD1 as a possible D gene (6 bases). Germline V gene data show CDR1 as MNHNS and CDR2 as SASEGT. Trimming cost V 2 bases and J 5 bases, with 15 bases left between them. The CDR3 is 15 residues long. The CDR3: CASSESAAGVTEAFF. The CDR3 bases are TGTGCCAGCAGTGAAAGTGCCGCAGGGGTAACTGAAGCTTTCTTT.

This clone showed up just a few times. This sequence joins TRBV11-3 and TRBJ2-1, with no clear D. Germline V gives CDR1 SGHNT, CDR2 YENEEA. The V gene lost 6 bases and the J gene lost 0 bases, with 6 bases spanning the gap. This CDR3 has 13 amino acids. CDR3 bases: TGTGCCAGCAGGCCGAGCTCCTACAATGAGCAGTTCTTC. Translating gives CASRPSSYNEQFF. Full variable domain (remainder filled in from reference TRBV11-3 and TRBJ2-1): EAGVVQSPRYKIIEKKQPVAFWCNPISGHNTLYWYLQNLGQGPELLIRYENEEAVDDSQLPKDRFSAERLKGVDSTLKIQPAELGDSAVYLCASRPSSYNEQFFGPGTRLTVL.

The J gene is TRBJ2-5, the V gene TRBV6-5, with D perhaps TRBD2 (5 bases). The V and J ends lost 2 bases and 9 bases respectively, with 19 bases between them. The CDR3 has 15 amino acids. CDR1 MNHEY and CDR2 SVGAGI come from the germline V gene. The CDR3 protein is CASSYNRDLDLAQYF. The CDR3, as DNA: TGTGCCAGCAGTTACAATCGGGATTTGGACCTGGCCCAGTACTTC.

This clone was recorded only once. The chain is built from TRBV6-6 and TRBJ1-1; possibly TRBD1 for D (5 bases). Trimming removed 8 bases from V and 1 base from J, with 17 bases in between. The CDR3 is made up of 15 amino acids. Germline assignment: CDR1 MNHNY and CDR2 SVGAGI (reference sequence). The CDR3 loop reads CASARGVIRNTEAFF. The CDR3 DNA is TGTGCCAGCGCCCGGGGGGTGATTCGGAACACTGAAGCTTTCTTT.

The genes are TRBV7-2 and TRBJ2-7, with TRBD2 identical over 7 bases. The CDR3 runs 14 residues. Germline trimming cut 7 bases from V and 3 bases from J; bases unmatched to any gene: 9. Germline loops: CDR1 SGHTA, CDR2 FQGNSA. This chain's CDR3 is CASKVGEGLYEQYF. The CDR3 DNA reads TGTGCCAGCAAGGTTGGGGAGGGCCTCTACGAGCAGTACTTC.

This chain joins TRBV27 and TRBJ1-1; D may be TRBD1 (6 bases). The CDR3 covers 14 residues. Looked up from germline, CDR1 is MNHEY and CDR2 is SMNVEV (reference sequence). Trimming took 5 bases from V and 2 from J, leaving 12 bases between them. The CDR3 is CASSIQGLNTEAFF. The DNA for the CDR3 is TGTGCCAGCAGTATACAGGGTCTTAACACTGAAGCTTTCTTT.

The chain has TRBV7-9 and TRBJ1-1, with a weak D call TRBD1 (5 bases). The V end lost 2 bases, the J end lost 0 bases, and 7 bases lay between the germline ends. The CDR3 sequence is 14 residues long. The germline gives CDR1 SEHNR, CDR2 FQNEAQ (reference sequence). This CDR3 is CASSLQGMNTEAFF. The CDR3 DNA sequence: TGTGCCAGCAGCTTACAGGGTATGAACACTGAAGCTTTCTTT.

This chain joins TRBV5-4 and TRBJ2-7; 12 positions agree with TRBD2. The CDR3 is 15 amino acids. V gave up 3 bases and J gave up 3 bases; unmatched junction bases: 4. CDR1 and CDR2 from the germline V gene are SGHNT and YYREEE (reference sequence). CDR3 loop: CASSYRTSGNYEQYF. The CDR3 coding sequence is TGTGCCAGCAGCTACAGGACTAGCGGGAACTACGAGCAGTACTTC.

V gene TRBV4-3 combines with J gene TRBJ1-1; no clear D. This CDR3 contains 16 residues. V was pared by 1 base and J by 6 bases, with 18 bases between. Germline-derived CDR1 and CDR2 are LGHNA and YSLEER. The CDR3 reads CASSQGLTRMTAEAFF. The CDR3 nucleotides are TGCGCCAGCAGCCAAGGCCTTACTAGGATGACCGCTGAAGCTTTCTTT.

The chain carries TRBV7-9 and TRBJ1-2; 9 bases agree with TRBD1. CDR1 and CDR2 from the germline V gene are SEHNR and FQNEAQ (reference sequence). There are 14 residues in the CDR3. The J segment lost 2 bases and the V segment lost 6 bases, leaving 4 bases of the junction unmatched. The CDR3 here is CASRDTGGNYGYTF. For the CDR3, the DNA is TGTGCCAGCAGGGACACAGGGGGCAACTATGGCTACACCTTC.